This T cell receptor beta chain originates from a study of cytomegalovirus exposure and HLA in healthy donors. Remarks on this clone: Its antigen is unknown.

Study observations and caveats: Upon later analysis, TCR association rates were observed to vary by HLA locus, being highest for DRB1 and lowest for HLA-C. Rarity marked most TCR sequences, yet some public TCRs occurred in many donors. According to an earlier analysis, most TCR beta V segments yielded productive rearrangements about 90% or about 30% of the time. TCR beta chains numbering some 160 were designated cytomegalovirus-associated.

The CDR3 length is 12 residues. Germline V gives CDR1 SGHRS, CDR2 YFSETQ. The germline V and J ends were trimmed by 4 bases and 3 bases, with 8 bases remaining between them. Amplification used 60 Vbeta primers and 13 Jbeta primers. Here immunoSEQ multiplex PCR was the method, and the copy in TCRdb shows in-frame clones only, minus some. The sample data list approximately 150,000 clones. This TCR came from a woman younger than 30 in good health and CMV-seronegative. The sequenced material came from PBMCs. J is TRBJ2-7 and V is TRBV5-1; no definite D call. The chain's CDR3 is CASSHPGYEQYF. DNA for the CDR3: TGCGCCAGCAGCCATCCAGGCTACGAGCAGTACTTC.